This TCR beta chain was sequenced for a study of OX40 agonist ivuxolimab in advanced cancers. The CDR3 runs 18 residues. Germline loops: CDR1 SGDLS, CDR2 YYNGEE. Unmatched junction bases numbered 9, after V lost 1 base and J lost 5 bases. Profiling relied on immunoSEQ multiplex PCR, and the TCRdb table lists in-frame clones only, not all of them. The sample has some 60,000 clones, 80% to 90% seen once. The V call is TRBV9, the J call TRBJ2-5; 15 nucleotides line up with TRBD2. This TCR was sampled from an adult with an advanced solid tumor such as melanoma, head and neck, liver or kidney cancer. This specimen was CD4+ or CD8+ T cells sorted from blood, taken in a trial of the OX40 agonist ivuxolimab. The CDR3 protein is CASSVRPGLAGGAETQYF. The CDR3 coding sequence is TGTGCCAGCAGCGTAAGGCCGGGACTAGCGGGAGGTGCGGAGACCCAGTACTTC. The variable domain in full, with the rest retrieved from reference TRBV9 and TRBJ2-5, is DSGVTQTPKHLITATGQRVTLRCSPRSGDLSVYWYQQSLDQGLQFLIQYYNGEERAKGNILERFSAQQFPDLHSELNLSSLELGDSALYFCASSVRPGLAGGAETQYFGPGTRLLVL.